The 15 T cell receptor beta chains listed next were all sequenced from one sample in a study of identical twins. MiXCR was run by TCRdb on the 5' RACE reads, yielding one entry per CDR3 protein. The data show some 190,000 distinct CDR3 sequences, approximately 15% seen once. The same data also went into a second study, on T cells expressing NK-cell markers.

The sequencing sample was made of CD8+ T cells sorted from blood. All receptors come from a woman aged 18-30 years in good health.

This rearrangement joins TRBV7-2 to TRBJ2-7; weak D call: TRBD1 (5 bases). The germline V gene encodes CDR1 SGHTA and CDR2 FQGNSA. This CDR3 region has 13 residues. V was shortened by 4 bases and J by 6 bases, with 13 bases between the two germline ends. CDR3 in DNA: TGTGCCAGCAGCTCGTTGACAGTAGGCGAGCAGTACTTC. This sequence encodes CASSSLTVGEQYF.

This clonotype has ten or more counts. The chain recombines TRBV12-3 or TRBV12-4 with TRBJ2-5; D uncertain. The CDR3 is made up of 11 amino acids. V was clipped by 3 bases and J by 5 bases, with 4 bases between them. The CDR3 nucleotides are TGTGCCAGCAGTTTCTTGGAGACCCAGTACTTC. Translating gives CASSFLETQYF.

The V gene is TRBV9, the J gene TRBJ2-1; 8 bases agree with TRBD1. The CDR3 runs to 17 residues. V was clipped by 4 bases and J by 4 bases; unmatched bases: 13. The V gene's germline CDR1 is SGDLS and CDR2 YYNGEE. The CDR3 bases are TGTGCCAGCAGCCCAAGTGGTGGGACAGGACCATACAATGAGCAGTTCTTC. Translated: CASSPSGGTGPYNEQFF.

The sample holds a few counts of this clonotype. This chain connects TRBV7-6 to TRBJ2-7; no clear D gene. The V end lost 0 bases, the J end lost 3 bases, and 12 bases lay between the germline ends. The CDR3 extends over 15 amino acids. Germline CDR1 reads SGHVS; CDR2 reads FNYEAQ. CDR3 sequence reads: CASSLAGGEGYEQYF. For the CDR3, the DNA is TGTGCCAGCAGCTTAGCAGGCGGAGAAGGCTACGAGCAGTACTTC.

The chain joins TRBV15 to TRBJ2-7; 14 positions agree with TRBD2. The CDR3 runs 18 residues. Germline lookup yields CDR1 LNHNV and CDR2 YYDKDF (reference sequence). J lost 0 bases, V lost 3 bases, and 7 bases had no gene match. In DNA form, the CDR3 reads TGTGCCACCAGCAGTGATGGACTAGCGGGGGGTAGCTCCTACGAGCAGTACTTC. Translated, it gives CATSSDGLAGGSSYEQYF.

This clonotype has more than one count but fewer than ten. The chain is built from TRBV29-1 and TRBJ2-1, with D possibly matching TRBD1 (5 bases). V lost 7 bases to trimming and J lost 2 bases, with 12 bases between them. Germline V CDR1 and CDR2: SQVTM, ANQGSEA. This CDR3 has 13 residues. The CDR3 sequence: CSAAGFPYNEQFF. Written as DNA, the CDR3 is TGCAGCGCCGCAGGGTTCCCCTACAATGAGCAGTTCTTC.

The chain has TRBV7-2 and TRBJ2-4, with TRBD1 as a possible D gene (6 bases). CDR1 and CDR2 from the germline V gene are SGHTA and FQGNSA. Trimming took 4 bases from V and 8 from J, leaving 9 bases between them. The CDR3 is 12 residues long. CDR3 loop: CASSYHRDIQYF. The CDR3 DNA follows: TGTGCCAGCAGCTACCACAGGGACATTCAGTACTTC.

This clonotype was observed a handful of times. The V and J genes are TRBV6-5 and TRBJ2-1; the D gene could be TRBD1 or TRBD2 (5 bases each). The CDR3 has 18 residues. From germline, CDR1 is MNHEY and CDR2 SVGAGI. V lost 3 bases to trimming and J lost 4 bases, with 22 bases between them. CDR3 protein: CASSYGAELPDSYNEQFF. CDR3 bases: TGTGCCAGCAGTTATGGGGCGGAGCTCCCGGACTCTTACAATGAGCAGTTCTTC.

This clonotype showed up just a few times. This chain uses TRBV7-2 with TRBJ2-1; D is unclear. V lost 5 bases and J lost 1, with 6 bases in between. Germline V gene data show CDR1 as SGHTA and CDR2 as FQGNSA. The CDR3 covers 13 residues. CDR3 sequence: CASSPFSYNEQFF. The CDR3, as DNA: TGTGCCAGCAGCCCCTTTTCCTACAATGAGCAGTTCTTC.

This clonotype was seen repeatedly, ten times or more. The rearrangement uses TRBV7-7 and TRBJ2-4; D is possibly TRBD1 (5 bases). This CDR3 has 15 amino acids. V was pared by 4 bases and J by 1 base, with 11 bases between. Germline V gene sequence: CDR1 SSHAT, CDR2 FNYEAQ (reference sequence). The chain's CDR3 is CASSSPAGAKNIQYF. The CDR3 bases are TGTGCCAGCAGCTCTCCGGCAGGGGCCAAAAACATTCAGTACTTC.

The chain couples TRBV2 to TRBJ2-7; D may be TRBD1 (5 bases). Germline V gene sequence: CDR1 SNHLY, CDR2 FYNNEI. V was cut by 7 bases and J by 2 bases, with 15 bases left in between. The CDR3 runs 14 residues. The CDR3 DNA sequence: TGTGCCAGCATTCATGGGGCTAACCCCTACGAGCAGTACTTC. It translates to CASIHGANPYEQYF.

The chain carries TRBV9 and TRBJ2-1; weak D call: TRBD2 (6 bases). Germline loops: CDR1 SGDLS, CDR2 YYNGEE. The CDR3 loop spans 14 amino acids. Trimming shortened V by 3 bases and J by 4 bases, and 11 bases separated the two germline ends. The chain's CDR3 is CASSGTAGYNEQFF. The CDR3 nucleotides are TGTGCCAGCAGCGGCACCGCGGGGTACAATGAGCAGTTCTTC. The variable domain in full, completed from reference TRBV9 and TRBJ2-1, reads DSGVTQTPKHLITATGQRVTLRCSPRSGDLSVYWYQQSLDQGLQFLIQYYNGEERAKGNILERFSAQQFPDLHSELNLSSLELGDSALYFCASSGTAGYNEQFFGPGTRLTVL.

This rearrangement joins TRBV4-1 to TRBJ2-1; D is undetermined. The germline V gene has CDR1 MGHRA and CDR2 YSYEKL. Trimming removed 0 bases from V and 9 bases from J, with 9 bases in between. CDR3 size: 13 residues. CDR3 DNA: TGCGCCAGCAGCCAAGATGCTTCGAGTGAGCAGTTCTTC. Its translation is CASSQDASSEQFF.

This clonotype has at least ten counts. The chain is built from TRBV20-1 and TRBJ2-7; no clear D. CDR1 and CDR2 (germline): DFQATT, SNEGSKA (reference sequence). The ends were cut back, 6 bases at V and 5 bases at J, with 20 bases in the middle. The CDR3 extends over 14 amino acids. CDR3 nucleotides: TGCAGTGCCCCCGGACCTTCCCAGAACCACGAGCAGTACTTC. Translation: CSAPGPSQNHEQYF.

This chain connects TRBV4-3 to TRBJ2-1; D is unclear. The germline V gene has CDR1 LGHNA and CDR2 YSLEER. The CDR3 is 15 amino acids. V lost 0 bases and J lost 8, with 14 bases in between. Written as DNA, the CDR3 is TGCGCCAGCAGCCAAGACACACAGATTGAGGATGAGCAGTTCTTC. Translation: CASSQDTQIEDEQFF.